One and the same sample provided the 5 T cell receptor beta chains below, sequenced in a study of blood T cell repertoires in COVID-19. Repertoires were generated with immunoSEQ multiplex PCR, while TCRdb's copy carries only in-frame clones and drops some. The sample includes hundreds of thousands of clones, around 80% of them seen just once. Sequenced: PBMCs or T cells enriched from blood (not recorded which). These receptors were collected from a man aged 30 to 39 with acute COVID-19.

This clone was seen a handful of times. The chain employs TRBV4-1 and TRBJ1-2; D is possibly TRBD1 (6 bases). The CDR3 contains 15 residues. Per the germline V gene, CDR1 is MGHRA and CDR2 is YSYEKL. Trimming shortened V by 4 bases and J by 5 bases, and 17 bases separated the two germline ends. The CDR3 region is CASSPREGGLYGYTF. The CDR3 nucleotides read TGCGCCAGCAGCCCTAGGGAGGGGGGGCTATATGGCTACACCTTC.

This chain's CDR3 is CASSSTGVRSRNQPQHF. Written as DNA, the CDR3 is TGTGCCAGCAGCTCGACAGGGGTCCGGTCAAGGAATCAGCCCCAGCATTTT. The chain is built from TRBV27 and TRBJ1-5, with 8 bases aligning to TRBD1. The CDR3 spans 17 residues. V lost 6 bases to trimming and J lost 4 bases; unmatched junction nucleotides: 14. Germline V lookup: CDR1 MNHEY, CDR2 SMNVEV (reference sequence).

The chain recombines TRBV5-1 with TRBJ2-7, with D possibly matching TRBD2 (6 bases). V shed 3 bases and J shed 3 bases, with 25 bases lying between them. The CDR3 loop spans 18 amino acids. Germline V gene lookup returns CDR1 SGHRS and CDR2 YFSETQ. This CDR3 reads CASSSQPPIAEIHYEQYF. The CDR3 region has the DNA TGCGCCAGCAGCTCGCAACCCCCCATAGCGGAGATTCACTACGAGCAGTACTTC.

The chain employs TRBV9 and TRBJ2-2; D unresolved. Trimming took 0 bases from V and 10 from J, leaving 7 bases between them. The germline CDR1 and CDR2 sequences are SGDLS and YYNGEE. The CDR3 consists of 12 residues. The CDR3 reads CASSVGSKELFF. CDR3 coding DNA: TGTGCCAGCAGCGTAGGATCTAAGGAGCTGTTTTTT.

The gene calls are TRBV28 and TRBJ2-2, with unresolved D. The CDR3 spans 12 residues. V lost 4 bases, J lost 5 bases, and 5 bases lay in between. Germline V gene lookup returns CDR1 MDHEN and CDR2 SYDVKM. The DNA of the CDR3 is TGTGCCAGCAGTTCAAATACCGGGGAGCTGTTTTTT. This translates into CASSSNTGELFF.